Below are 19 T cell receptor beta chains sequenced from a single sample in a study of OX40 agonist ivuxolimab in advanced cancers. Clones were read by immunoSEQ multiplex PCR, and TCRdb kept only the in-frame ones, dropping some. The sample consists of 60,000 to 90,000 clones, 88% of them appearing once. This material consisted of CD4+ or CD8+ T cells sorted from blood, taken in a trial of the OX40 agonist ivuxolimab. Every receptor here comes from an adult with an advanced solid tumor such as melanoma, head and neck, liver or kidney cancer.

This clone came up once. The gene calls are TRBV2 and TRBJ2-7; D is possibly TRBD1 (5 bases). CDR1 is SNHLY and CDR2 is FYNNEI in the germline V gene. The CDR3 totals 13 residues. Trimming stripped 4 bases from V and 2 bases from J, with 9 bases between. CDR3 DNA sequence: TGTGCCAGCAGTGTGGGGCTAGCCTACGAGCAGTACTTC. Amino acids: CASSVGLAYEQYF. The whole variable domain, remainder taken from reference TRBV2 and TRBJ2-7, is EPEVTQTPSHQVTQMGQEVILRCVPISNHLYFYWYRQILGQKVEFLVSFYNNEISEKSEIFDDQFSVERPDGSNFTLKIRSTKLEDSAMYFCASSVGLAYEQYFGPGTRLTVT.

This clone was observed a few times. The V and J genes are TRBV11-3 and TRBJ2-7; 8 bases fit TRBD1. CDR3 length: 14 residues. The germline gives CDR1 SGHNT, CDR2 YENEEA. The junction had 7 bases not matched to a gene; V was cut back by 4 bases and J by 5 bases. In nucleotides, the CDR3 is TGTGCCAGCAGCTCCGGGACAGGTCTACACGAGCAGTACTTC. Its protein is CASSSGTGLHEQYF.

The chain recombines TRBV10-3 with TRBJ2-7; tentatively, D is TRBD2 (5 bases). The CDR3 covers 15 residues. Germline CDR1 reads ENHRY; CDR2 reads SYGVKD. Trimming took off 6 bases at V and 4 bases at J, with 19 bases between the two ends. The CDR3 here is CAIRDDGLSRYEQYF. Written as DNA, the CDR3 is TGTGCCATCAGGGACGACGGACTGTCTAGGTACGAGCAGTACTTC.

The rearrangement uses TRBV28 and TRBJ1-4, with TRBD1 matching 8 bases. CDR3 length: 15 residues. Trimming took 5 bases from V and 8 from J; bases not matched to a gene: 10. Germline V CDR1 and CDR2: MDHEN, SYDVKM. CDR3 nucleotide sequence: TGTGCCAGCAGTACCGGACAGGGAGTTGGCGAAAAACTGTTTTTT. Translating gives CASSTGQGVGEKLFF. The full variable domain, in which reference TRBV28 and TRBJ1-4 provide the parts outside the CDR3, is DVKVTQSSRYLVKRTGEKVFLECVQDMDHENMFWYRQDPGLGLRLIYFSYDVKMKEKGDIPEGYSVSREKKERFSLILESASTNQTSMYLCASSTGQGVGEKLFFGSGTQLSVL.

The chain joins TRBV7-3 to TRBJ2-7, with 9 bases fitting TRBD1. The CDR3 has 13 residues. Unmatched junction bases numbered 5, after V lost 2 bases and J lost 9 bases. In germline, CDR1 is SGHTA, CDR2 FQGTGA. The CDR3 spells CASSLYRGLGQYF. The CDR3 DNA is TGTGCCAGCAGCTTATACAGGGGGCTTGGGCAGTACTTC.

This clone came up once. The CDR3 region has the DNA TGTGCCAGCAGCTTGGTAGGGACAGCTCAGTACTTC. It codes for CASSLVGTAQYF. The chain has TRBV5-4 and TRBJ2-5; 7 bases align to TRBD1. CDR1 is SGHNT and CDR2 is YYREEE in the germline V gene (reference sequence). The CDR3 extends over 12 amino acids. Unmatched junction bases numbered 4, after V lost 0 bases and J lost 11 bases. Using reference TRBV5-4 and TRBJ2-5 for the parts outside the CDR3, the full variable domain is ETGVTQSPTHLIKTRGQQVTLRCSSQSGHNTVSWYQQALGQGPQFIFQYYREEENGRGNFPPRFSGLQFPNYSSELNVNALELDDSALYLCASSLVGTAQYFGPGTRLLVL.

As DNA, the CDR3 is TGCGCCAGCAGCTCGGACGGGGGCTATGGCTACACCTTC. It is translated as CASSSDGGYGYTF. The chain has TRBV5-1 and TRBJ1-2, with D possibly TRBD1 on 5 matching bases. V was pared by 3 bases and J by 4 bases, with 10 bases between. Germline V gene sequence: CDR1 SGHRS, CDR2 YFSETQ. CDR3 size: 13 residues.

About this clone: The same CDR3 also results from other DNA sequences found in this sample. This chain links TRBV6-1 with TRBJ1-2; D remains ambiguous. Germline CDR1 is MNHNS and CDR2 is SASEGT. V dropped 8 bases and J dropped 5 bases, with 9 bases sitting between them. This CDR3 contains 11 residues. This CDR3 reads CASRGLYGYTF. The DNA for the CDR3 is TGTGCCAGCCGGGGATTATATGGCTACACCTTC.

This clone was seen once. The V call is TRBV7-2, the J call TRBJ2-5; D call uncertain. This CDR3 has 14 residues. The germline V gene has CDR1 SGHTA and CDR2 FQGNSA. Trimming shortened V by 5 bases and J by 4 bases, and 14 bases separated the two germline ends. CDR3 DNA sequence: TGTGCCAGCAGCCCCGGTGCTAGAGGAGAGACCCAGTACTTC. This encodes CASSPGARGETQYF.

Notes on this clone: The same CDR3 arises from other DNA sequences in this sample as well. The J gene is TRBJ2-5, the V gene TRBV5-1; D unclear. This CDR3 is built from 11 residues. The V gene lost 3 bases and the J gene lost 1 base, with 1 base spanning the gap. Looked up from germline, CDR1 is SGHRS and CDR2 is YFSETQ. CDR3 in amino acids: CASSSQETQYF. Written as DNA, the CDR3 is TGCGCCAGCAGCTCCCAAGAGACCCAGTACTTC.

The chain recombines TRBV10-3 with TRBJ2-3; TRBD2 matches at 7 bases. The germline gives CDR1 ENHRY, CDR2 SYGVKD. V was clipped by 6 bases and J by 4 bases; unmatched bases: 1. The CDR3 loop spans 12 amino acids. CDR3 amino acids: CAISREADTQYF. The CDR3 region has the DNA TGTGCCATCAGCCGGGAGGCAGATACGCAGTATTTT.

V is TRBV11-3 and J is TRBJ2-7; D is uncertain. Deletions cut 8 bases from V and 9 bases from J, with 20 bases between. The CDR3 length is 13 residues. The germline CDR1 and CDR2 sequences are SGHNT and YENEEA. CDR3 sequence reads: CASVWAQSSGQYF. CDR3 in DNA: TGTGCCAGCGTGTGGGCCCAATCTTCCGGGCAGTACTTC.

This rearrangement joins TRBV18 to TRBJ1-1, with a tentative D call TRBD1 (6 bases). Trimming removed 4 bases from V and 4 bases from J, with 13 bases in between. CDR3 length equals 14 residues. Germline V gene sequence: CDR1 KGHSH, CDR2 LQKENI. CDR3 residues: CASSQLGGGTEAFF. As DNA, the CDR3 is TGTGCCAGCTCACAACTAGGGGGTGGCACTGAAGCTTTCTTT.

This chain uses TRBV6-5 with TRBJ1-2, with 10 nucleotides matching TRBD1. This CDR3 comprises 14 residues. Looked up from germline, CDR1 is MNHEY and CDR2 is SVGAGI. Trimming cost V 6 bases and J 8 bases; bases outside gene matches: 9. CDR3 amino acids: CASRPGTGDRGYTF. CDR3 sequence (DNA): TGTGCCAGCAGACCCGGGACAGGGGACAGGGGCTACACCTTC.

The chain joins TRBV7-2 to TRBJ1-5; 8 bases map to TRBD1. CDR3 length equals 17 residues. Losses at the gene ends were 3 bases for V and 0 bases for J; bases not matched to a gene: 7. CDR1 and CDR2 from the germline V gene are SGHTA and FQGNSA. CDR3 sequence (DNA): TGTGCCAGCAGCTTCACCACAGGGGGATATAGCAATCAGCCCCAGCATTTT. Amino acids: CASSFTTGGYSNQPQHF.

The V and J genes are TRBV7-9 and TRBJ2-3; possible D gene TRBD2, 5 bases. The germline CDR1 and CDR2 sequences are SEHNR and FQNEAQ (reference sequence). V lost 5 bases and J lost 0, with 12 bases in between. CDR3 length: 15 amino acids. The DNA of the CDR3 is TGTGCCAGCAGCCCTCTAACTAGAAGCACAGATACGCAGTATTTT. Its translation: CASSPLTRSTDTQYF. Looking up the rest from reference TRBV7-9 and TRBJ2-3 gives the full variable domain: DTGVSQNPRHKITKRGQNVTFRCDPISEHNRLYWYRQTLGQGPEFLTYFQNEAQLEKSRLLSDRFSAERPKGSFSTLEIQRTEQGDSAMYLCASSPLTRSTDTQYFGPGTRLTVL.

The gene calls are TRBV28 and TRBJ2-5; TRBD2 matches 7 bases. The CDR3 loop spans 15 amino acids. Losses at the gene ends were 3 bases for V and 3 bases for J; bases not matched to a gene: 7. Germline V lookup: CDR1 MDHEN, CDR2 SYDVKM. The CDR3 region is CASSFLSSGKETQYF. CDR3 coding DNA: TGTGCCAGCAGTTTTCTTTCTAGCGGTAAAGAGACCCAGTACTTC. Together with reference TRBV28 and TRBJ2-5, the CDR3 gives the full variable domain: DVKVTQSSRYLVKRTGEKVFLECVQDMDHENMFWYRQDPGLGLRLIYFSYDVKMKEKGDIPEGYSVSREKKERFSLILESASTNQTSMYLCASSFLSSGKETQYFGPGTRLLVL.

The genes are TRBV2 and TRBJ2-1, with D tentatively TRBD2 (6 bases). V was cut by 7 bases and J by 6 bases, with 19 bases left in between. Per the germline V gene, CDR1 is SNHLY and CDR2 is FYNNEI. The CDR3 sequence is 15 residues long. CDR3 sequence: CASTLSSASPNEQFF. DNA for the CDR3: TGTGCCAGCACCTTATCTAGCGCTTCTCCCAATGAGCAGTTCTTC.

This clone occurred a few times. The rearrangement links TRBV7-9 to TRBJ2-1; 14 bases match TRBD2. Germline CDR1 and CDR2: SEHNR and FQNEAQ (reference sequence). J gave up 15 bases and V 6 bases, and 7 bases lay outside the gene matches. The CDR3 spans 13 residues. DNA for the CDR3: TGTGCCAGCAGTCGGGGACTAGCGGGAGTGGTGTTCTTC. Encoded protein: CASSRGLAGVVFF.